Given below is one T cell receptor beta chain in context. The sample originates from a study of OX40 agonist ivuxolimab in advanced cancers. The table came from immunoSEQ multiplex PCR; TCRdb's copy has only in-frame clones and leaves some out. Among 90,000 to 120,000 clones listed, approximately 89% were seen once. CDR3 length: 15 amino acids. V was pared by 4 bases and J by 4 bases, with 9 bases of the junction left unmatched. The germline V gene encodes CDR1 LGHNT and CDR2 FRNRAP. Sequencing used CD4+ or CD8+ T cells sorted from blood, obtained in a trial of the OX40 agonist ivuxolimab. The TCR comes from an adult with an advanced solid tumor such as melanoma, head and neck, liver or kidney cancer. The rearrangement uses TRBV12-5 and TRBJ2-5; TRBD1 agrees at 7 bases. CDR3 nucleotides: TGTGCTAGTGGTTCCCGGACAGGTTTCGGAGAGACCCAGTACTTC. It codes for CASGSRTGFGETQYF.